This T cell receptor (beta chain) was found in a study of cytomegalovirus exposure and HLA in healthy donors (dated by TCRdb to 2017 to 2019). Context from the whole study: A later analysis indicated that the 120 validation repertoires were generated on the platform also employed for the 700 or so repertoires of the first cohort. The study was designed to test whether signatures of past pathogen exposure could be identified by cataloging public T cell receptors. A separate validation cohort of over a hundred different subjects was used in addition to the approximately 700-subject first cohort. To predict cytomegalovirus infection status, the study combined high-throughput TCR immunosequencing, statistical association of individual TCRs with disease status, and machine learning. Overall study results and their limits: A few of the identified cytomegalovirus-associated TCR beta chains were confirmed in vitro to be specific for cytomegalovirus antigens. The authors suggested that the approach could potentially be extended to other disease states and immunological phenotypes. Most TCR sequences were seen in very few donors, while some public TCRs were found in many individuals. The classifier was reported to diagnose cytomegalovirus status with high specificity and sensitivity in both the original and validation cohorts. A later analysis found that TCRs clustered in the first cohort also tended to co-occur in the 95 to 150 validation repertoires, with about 94% of cluster scores above 0. All 120 or so repertoires were used to score co-occurrence in the validation cohort in a later analysis, because that analysis had no HLA typing for the cohort. A total of about 180 TCR beta chains were listed by the study as associated with cytomegalovirus.

For this clone: The antigen it recognizes is unknown. It has no much larger one-base neighbor in the sample; base qualities were not kept.

Separate from the approximately 700-subject first cohort, the validation cohort of over 90 subjects was the group to which the donors belonged. Libraries were built with the immunoSEQ multiplex PCR assay. The paper's processing steps were these. A statistical classification framework was built for diagnosing cytomegalovirus status from the catalog of TCR beta chain sequences. Entries here come from immuneACCESS through TCRdb and include only in-frame sequences with V and J called. Some clones fail to appear in such tables; in the studies checked, an unresolved V gene covers under half of the shortfall, and the cause of the remainder is unknown. V and J calls and clone size are copied from that table; D and trimming were computed from the DNA. The sample records a few hundred thousand clones, 65% to 85% of which are singletons. The biggest ten clones account for over 13% of the sample. Sequencing input: PBMCs. This sequence originates from a young woman in good health and CMV-seropositive.

The DNA sequence reads TGTGCCACCGATAAGGGGGGGGCGGCTCAGCCCCAGCATTTT. Translated, this is CATDKGGAAQPQHF. This sequence uses TRBV19 and TRBJ1-5; TRBD1 is possibly the D segment (6 matching bases). From the germline V gene (reference sequence), CDR1 is LNHDA and CDR2 is SQIVND. V is pared back by 10 bases and J by 6 bases, with 19 bases lying between the germline termini. There are 14 amino acids in the CDR3, from cysteine to phenylalanine inclusive. Of all the DNA, just the CDR3 is kept, 42 bases in frame from base 1.